This T cell receptor beta chain was captured in a study of vaccination effects on CD4 cells after COVID-19. Study background: Samples collected post-vaccine were obtained a median of 72 days after the second dose.

Upon completion of roughly ten days in culture, CD4+ T cells were isolated. Subjects were given two BNT162b2 or mRNA-1273 vaccine doses. Overall study findings and caveats: Marked clonal contraction was seen in infection- and vaccine-induced clones late after vaccination. Of the vaccine-induced clones from healthy vaccinees, merely 1 of 255 recognized common cold coronaviruses as well.

CDR1 is SGHTA, CDR2 FQGNSA, per germline. The length of the CDR3 is 19 residues. The V gene lost 2 bases and the J gene lost 9 bases, with 29 bases spanning the gap. The method was immunoSEQ multiplex PCR; TCRdb's version includes in-frame clones alone and lacks a portion of them. The repertoire holds about 73,000 clones, with around 73% as singletons. This clone was counted between two and nine times. Its specificity is not known. Here the sequenced sample was CD4+ T cells from PBMCs cultured without peptide, taken after COVID-19 vaccination. The chain is built from TRBV7-2 and TRBJ2-4; tentative D call: TRBD2 (5 bases). This receptor was identified in a human donor who received a COVID-19 vaccine. The CDR3 sequence is CASSLNSAVLSKQGGIQYF. The CDR3 DNA sequence: TGTGCCAGCAGCTTAAATTCAGCGGTTCTTTCCAAACAAGGTGGCATTCAGTACTTC.